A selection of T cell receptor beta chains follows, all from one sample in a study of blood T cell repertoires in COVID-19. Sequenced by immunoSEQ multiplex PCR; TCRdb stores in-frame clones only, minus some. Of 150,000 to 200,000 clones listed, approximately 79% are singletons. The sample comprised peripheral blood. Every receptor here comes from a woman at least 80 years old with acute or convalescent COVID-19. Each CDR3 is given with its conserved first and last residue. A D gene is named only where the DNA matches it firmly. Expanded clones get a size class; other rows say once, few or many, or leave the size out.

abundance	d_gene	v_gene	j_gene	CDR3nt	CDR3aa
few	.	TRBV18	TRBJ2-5	TGTGCCAGCTCTCCTAGGGACATCGAGACCCAGTACTTC	CASSPRDIETQYF
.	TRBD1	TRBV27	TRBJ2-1	TGTGCCAGCAGTCCCAGGGGGCTACCCCCTTACAATGAGCAGTTCTTC	CASSPRGLPPYNEQFF
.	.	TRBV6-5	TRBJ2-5	TGTGCCAGCAGTTACGCAGCGCGACGCATACAAGAGACCCAGTACTTC	CASSYAARRIQETQYF
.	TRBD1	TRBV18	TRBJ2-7	TGTGCCAGCTCACCAGACAGGGCCGTCTACGAGCAGTACTTC	CASSPDRAVYEQYF
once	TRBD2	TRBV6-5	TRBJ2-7	TGTGCCAGCAGAACCACTAGCGGGAGGCCGGGGGAGCAGTACTTC	CASRTTSGRPGEQYF
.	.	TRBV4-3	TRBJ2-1	TGCGCCAGCAGCCAAGATCTGGGTAGCATTCGAGGTGAGCAGTTCTTC	CASSQDLGSIRGEQFF
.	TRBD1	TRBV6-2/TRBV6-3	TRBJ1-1	TGTGCCAGCAGTTCCTACGACAGGGATGACACTGAAGCTTTCTTT	CASSSYDRDDTEAFF
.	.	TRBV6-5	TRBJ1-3	TGTGCCAGCAGTTCCGGGTATGGAAACACCATATATTTT	CASSSGYGNTIYF
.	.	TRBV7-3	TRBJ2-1	TGTGCCAGCAGCTTAAGCGGCGACAATGAGCAGTTCTTC	CASSLSGDNEQFF
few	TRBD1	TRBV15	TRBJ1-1	TGTGCCACCAGCTCGTACAGGGGGCCGGGCACTGAAGCTTTCTTT	CATSSYRGPGTEAFF
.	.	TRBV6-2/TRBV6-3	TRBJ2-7	TGTGCCAGCACTTACATCCCAGGCGAGCAGTACTTC	CASTYIPGEQYF
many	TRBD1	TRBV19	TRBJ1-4	TGTGCCAGTAGTGGCCGGGACAGCCTTAATGAAAAACTGTTTTTT	CASSGRDSLNEKLFF
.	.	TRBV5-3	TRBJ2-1	TGTGCCAGAAGCCCGGGACTTTACCCTTCCTACAATGAGCAGTTCTTC	CARSPGLYPSYNEQFF
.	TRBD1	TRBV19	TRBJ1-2	TGTGCCAGTAGTATGGGGGACAGGGACTATGGCTACACCTTC	CASSMGDRDYGYTF
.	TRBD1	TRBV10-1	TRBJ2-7	TGCGCCAGCAGTGAGGGACAGGGGGCTCCCTACGAGCAGTACTTC	CASSEGQGAPYEQYF
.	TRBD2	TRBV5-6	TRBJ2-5	TGTGCCAGCAGCCCCCTTGCGGGGGTCCAAGAGACCCAGTACTTC	CASSPLAGVQETQYF
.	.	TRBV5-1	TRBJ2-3	TGCGCCAGCAGCCTTGGGACTGTGACAGATACGCAGTATTTT	CASSLGTVTDTQYF
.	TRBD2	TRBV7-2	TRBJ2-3	TGTGCCAGCAACCGGATAGCGGGAGTCCCAGATACGCAGTATTTT	CASNRIAGVPDTQYF
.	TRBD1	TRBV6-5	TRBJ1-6	TGTGCCACGATTTCGGGACAGGGTTCCTCACCCCTCCACTTT	CATISGQGSSPLHF
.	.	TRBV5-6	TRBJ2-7	TGTGCCAGCAGCCCAATGCGGGGCAGCTCCTACGAGCAGTACTTC	CASSPMRGSSYEQYF
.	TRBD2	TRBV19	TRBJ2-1	TGTGCCAGTAGTTTGACTAGCGGGAGTTTGAATGAGCAGTTCTTC	CASSLTSGSLNEQFF
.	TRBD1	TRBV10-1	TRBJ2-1	TGCGCCAGCGCTAGGGGGCCCTACAATGAGCAGTTCTTC	CASARGPYNEQFF
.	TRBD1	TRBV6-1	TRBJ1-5	TGTGCCAGCAGTGAATGGGACAGGGGGCAGCCCCAGCATTTT	CASSEWDRGQPQHF
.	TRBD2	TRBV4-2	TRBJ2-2	TGTGCCAGCAGCCAAGCCTCTAGCGGGACCAACACCGGGGAGCTGTTTTTT	CASSQASSGTNTGELFF
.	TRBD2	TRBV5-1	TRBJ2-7	TGCGCCAGCAGCTTGGCGGGACTAGTCGCCGAGCAGTACTTC	CASSLAGLVAEQYF
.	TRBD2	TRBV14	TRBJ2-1	TGTGCCAGCAGCCCCCCTGCCGGACTAGCGTCCCGCAATGAGCAGTTCTTC	CASSPPAGLASRNEQFF
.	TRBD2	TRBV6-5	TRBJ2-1	TGTGCCATCCTAAAGCGGGGGGGGAACAATGAGCAGTTCTTC	CAILKRGGNNEQFF
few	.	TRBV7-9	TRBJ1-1	TGTGCCGGATACAGGGCTCGCACGGGGACTGAAGCTTTCTTT	CAGYRARTGTEAFF
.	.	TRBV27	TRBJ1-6	TGTGCCAGCAGCTTCTCGACAGGAAGGAATTCACCCCTCCACTTT	CASSFSTGRNSPLHF
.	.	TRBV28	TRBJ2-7	TGTGCCAGCAGTTCCCCTCCCCGAGTGGAGATATTC	CASSSPPRVEIF
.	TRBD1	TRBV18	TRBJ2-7	TGTGCCAGCTCACCGGACAGGTACGAGCAGTACTTC	CASSPDRYEQYF
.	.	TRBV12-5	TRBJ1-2	TGTGCTAGTGGACTCGGGACTGACTATGGCTACACCTTC	CASGLGTDYGYTF
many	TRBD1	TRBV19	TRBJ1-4	TGTGCCAGTAGAGGACAGGGGGATCTGGGTAATGAAAAACTGTTTTTT	CASRGQGDLGNEKLFF
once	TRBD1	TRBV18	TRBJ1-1	TGTGCCAGCTCTGTGGCCCAGACAGGGGGCGAAGCTTTCTTT	CASSVAQTGGEAFF
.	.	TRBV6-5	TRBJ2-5	TGTGCCAGCAGCTCCACTAGTACGGAGACCCAGTACTTC	CASSSTSTETQYF
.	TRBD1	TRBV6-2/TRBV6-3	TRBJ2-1	TGTGCCAGCAGTTACTTCTCCGGGACAGGGTCCAATGAGCAGTTCTTC	CASSYFSGTGSNEQFF
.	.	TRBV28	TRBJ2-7	TGTGCCAGCCCAAATGGGGTCGGGGGATCCTACGAGCAGTACTTC	CASPNGVGGSYEQYF
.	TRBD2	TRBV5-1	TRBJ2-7	TGCGCCAGCAGCGCGTCCGGGACTACAGGTGGCGAGCAGTACTTC	CASSASGTTGGEQYF
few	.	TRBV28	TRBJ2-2	TGTGCCAGCACCGTGTCCGGGGAGCTGTTTTTT	CASTVSGELFF
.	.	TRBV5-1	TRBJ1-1	TGCACCAGCAGCTTTACTAGGGACACTGAAGCTTTCTTT	CTSSFTRDTEAFF
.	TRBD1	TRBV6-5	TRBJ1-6	TGTGCCAGCAGTTCGAGTCGGACAGGGAGATCACCCCTCCACTTT	CASSSSRTGRSPLHF
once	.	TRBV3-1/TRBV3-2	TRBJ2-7	TGTGCCAGCAGCCAGGTAGCAGCGAGCTCCTACGAGCAGTACTTC	CASSQVAASSYEQYF
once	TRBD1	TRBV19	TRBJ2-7	TGTGCCAGTAGTAATAGGGGGCGGAACGAGCAGTACTTC	CASSNRGRNEQYF
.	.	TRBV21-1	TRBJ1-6	TGTGCCAGCAGCCCCCGGAGGGACGGACCAAGGGATTCACCCCTCCACTTT	CASSPRRDGPRDSPLHF
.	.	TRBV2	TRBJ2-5	TGTGCCAGCAGTGAACGGGCGGGGACCCAGTACTTC	CASSERAGTQYF
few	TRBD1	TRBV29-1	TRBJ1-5	TGCAGCGTAGCCGGGACAGATAGCAATCAGCCCCAGCATTTT	CSVAGTDSNQPQHF
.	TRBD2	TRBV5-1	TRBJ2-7	TGCGCCAGCAGCTTGGTGGAGGCGGGAGGATACGAGCAGTACTTC	CASSLVEAGGYEQYF
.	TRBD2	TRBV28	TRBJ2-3	TGTGCCAGCAGTTCTGGGACTAGCGGGAGGGCTAGCACAGATACGCAGTATTTT	CASSSGTSGRASTDTQYF
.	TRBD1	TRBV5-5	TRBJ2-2	TGTGCATCTAGTCATAGGGGGCGCGCCGGGGAGCTGTTTTTT	CASSHRGRAGELFF